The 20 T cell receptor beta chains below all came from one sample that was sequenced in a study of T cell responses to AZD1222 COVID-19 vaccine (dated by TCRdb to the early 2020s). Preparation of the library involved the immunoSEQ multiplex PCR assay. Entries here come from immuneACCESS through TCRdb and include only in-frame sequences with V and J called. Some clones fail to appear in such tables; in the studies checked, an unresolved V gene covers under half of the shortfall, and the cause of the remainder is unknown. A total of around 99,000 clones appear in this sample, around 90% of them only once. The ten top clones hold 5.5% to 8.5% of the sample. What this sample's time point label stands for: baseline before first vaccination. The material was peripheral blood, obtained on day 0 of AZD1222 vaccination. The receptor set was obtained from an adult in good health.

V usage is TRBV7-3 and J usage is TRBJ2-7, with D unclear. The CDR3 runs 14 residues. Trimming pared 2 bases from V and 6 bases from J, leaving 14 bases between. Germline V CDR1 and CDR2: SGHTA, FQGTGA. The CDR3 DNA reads TGTGCCAGCAGCTTAGACCCCAGTTCGGGCGAGCAGTACTTC. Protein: CASSLDPSSGEQYF. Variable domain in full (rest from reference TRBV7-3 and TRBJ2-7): GAGVSQTPSNKVTEKGKYVELRCDPISGHTALYWYRQSLGQGPEFLIYFQGTGAADDSGLPNDRFFAVRPEGSVSTLKIQRTERGDSAVYLCASSLDPSSGEQYFGPGTRLTVT.

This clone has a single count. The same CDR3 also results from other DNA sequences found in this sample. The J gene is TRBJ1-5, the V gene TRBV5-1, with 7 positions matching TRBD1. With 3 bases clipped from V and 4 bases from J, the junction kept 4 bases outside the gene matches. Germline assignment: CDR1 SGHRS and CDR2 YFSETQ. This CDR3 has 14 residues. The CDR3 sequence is CASSSGTDNQPQHF. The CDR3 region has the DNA TGCGCCAGCAGCTCCGGGACAGATAATCAGCCCCAGCATTTT. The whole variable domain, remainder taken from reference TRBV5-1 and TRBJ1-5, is KAGVTQTPRYLIKTRGQQVTLSCSPISGHRSVSWYQQTPGQGLQFLFEYFSETQRNKGNFPGRFSGRQFSNSRSEMNVSTLELGDSALYLCASSSGTDNQPQHFGDGTRLSIL.

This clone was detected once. DNA for the CDR3: TGTGCCAGCAGCCCGGACAGTTCCTGGGCCAACGTCCTGACTTTC. Its protein product is CASSPDSSWANVLTF. V and J are TRBV7-2 and TRBJ2-6; D is possibly TRBD1 (6 bases). This CDR3 is built from 15 residues. Looked up from germline, CDR1 is SGHTA and CDR2 is FQGNSA. Trimming left V 5 bases short and J 5 bases short, with 13 bases between.

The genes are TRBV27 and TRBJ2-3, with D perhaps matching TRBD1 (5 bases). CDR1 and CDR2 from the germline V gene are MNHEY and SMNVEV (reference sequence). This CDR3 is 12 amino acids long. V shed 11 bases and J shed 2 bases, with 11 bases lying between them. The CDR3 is CAAQGATDTQYF. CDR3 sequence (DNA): TGTGCCGCTCAAGGGGCCACAGATACGCAGTATTTT.

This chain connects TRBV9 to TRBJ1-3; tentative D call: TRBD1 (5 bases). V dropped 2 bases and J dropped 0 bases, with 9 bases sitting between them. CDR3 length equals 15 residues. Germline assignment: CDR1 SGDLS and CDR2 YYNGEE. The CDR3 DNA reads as TGTGCCAGCAGCGTCAATGGGGGCTCTGGAAACACCATATATTTT. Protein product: CASSVNGGSGNTIYF.

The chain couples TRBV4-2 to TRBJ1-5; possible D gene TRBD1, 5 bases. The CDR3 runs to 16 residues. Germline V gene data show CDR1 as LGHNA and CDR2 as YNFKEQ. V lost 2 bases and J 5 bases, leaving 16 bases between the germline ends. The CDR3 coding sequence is TGTGCCAGCAGCCAACCCAGCTTCGGGGGGGATCAGCCCCAGCATTTT. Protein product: CASSQPSFGGDQPQHF.

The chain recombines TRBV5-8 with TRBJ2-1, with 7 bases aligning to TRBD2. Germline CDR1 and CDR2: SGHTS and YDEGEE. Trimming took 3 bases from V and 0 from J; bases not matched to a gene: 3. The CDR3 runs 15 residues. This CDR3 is CASSSGTISYNEQFF. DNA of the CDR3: TGTGCCAGCAGCTCCGGGACTATCTCCTACAATGAGCAGTTCTTC.

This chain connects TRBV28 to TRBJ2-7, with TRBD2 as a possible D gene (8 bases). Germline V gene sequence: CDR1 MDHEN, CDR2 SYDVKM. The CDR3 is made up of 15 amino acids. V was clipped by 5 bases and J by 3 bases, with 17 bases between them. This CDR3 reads CASSQGGLAGYEQYF. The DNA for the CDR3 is TGTGCCAGCAGTCAGGGGGGGCTAGCGGGCTACGAGCAGTACTTC.

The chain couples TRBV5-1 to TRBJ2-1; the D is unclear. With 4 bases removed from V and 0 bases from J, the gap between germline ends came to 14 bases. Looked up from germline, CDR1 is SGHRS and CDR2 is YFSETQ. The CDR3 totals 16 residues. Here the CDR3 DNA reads TGCGCCAGCAGCCAATCTACTCTCCCCTCCTACAATGAGCAGTTCTTC. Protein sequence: CASSQSTLPSYNEQFF. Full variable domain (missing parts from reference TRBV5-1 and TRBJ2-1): KAGVTQTPRYLIKTRGQQVTLSCSPISGHRSVSWYQQTPGQGLQFLFEYFSETQRNKGNFPGRFSGRQFSNSRSEMNVSTLELGDSALYLCASSQSTLPSYNEQFFGPGTRLTVL.

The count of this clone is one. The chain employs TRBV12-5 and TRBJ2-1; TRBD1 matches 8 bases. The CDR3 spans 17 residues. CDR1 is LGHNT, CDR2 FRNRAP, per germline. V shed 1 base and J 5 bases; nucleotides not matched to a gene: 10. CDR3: CASGLAFSGGLDNEQFF. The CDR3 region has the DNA TGTGCTAGTGGTTTGGCCTTCTCAGGGGGCCTTGACAATGAGCAGTTCTTC. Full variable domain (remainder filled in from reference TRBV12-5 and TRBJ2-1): DARVTQTPRHKVTEMGQEVTMRCQPILGHNTVFWYRQTMMQGLELLAYFRNRAPLDDSGMPKDRFSAEMPDATLATLKIQPSEPRDSAVYFCASGLAFSGGLDNEQFFGPGTRLTVL.

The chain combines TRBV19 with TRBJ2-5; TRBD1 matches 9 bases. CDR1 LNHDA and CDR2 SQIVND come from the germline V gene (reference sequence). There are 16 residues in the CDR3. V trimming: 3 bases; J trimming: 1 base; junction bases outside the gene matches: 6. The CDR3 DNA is TGTGCCAGTAGTATCCAGGACAGGGGCCGCCAAGAGACCCAGTACTTC. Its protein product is CASSIQDRGRQETQYF.

Here the CDR3 DNA reads TGTGCCAGCATGCAAACCGGGACTAGCGGGAGTAAGGGATTGGAGCAGTTCTTC. Protein: CASMQTGTSGSKGLEQFF. V and J are TRBV28 and TRBJ2-1; 14 positions match TRBD2. Germline trimming cut 7 bases from V and 10 bases from J; bases unmatched to any gene: 18. The germline V gene has CDR1 MDHEN and CDR2 SYDVKM. There are 18 residues in the CDR3.

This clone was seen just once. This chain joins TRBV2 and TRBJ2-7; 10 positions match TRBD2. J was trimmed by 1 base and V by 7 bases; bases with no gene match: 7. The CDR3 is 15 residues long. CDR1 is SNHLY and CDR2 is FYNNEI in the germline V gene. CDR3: CASTGGLAESYEQYF. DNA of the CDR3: TGTGCCAGCACCGGTGGACTAGCGGAGTCCTACGAGCAGTACTTC.

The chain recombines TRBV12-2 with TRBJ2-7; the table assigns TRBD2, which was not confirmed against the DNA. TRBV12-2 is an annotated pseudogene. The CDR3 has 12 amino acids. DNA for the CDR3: TGTGCAAGTCGGGCGGGGCACTACGAGCAGTACTTC. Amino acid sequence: CASRAGHYEQYF.

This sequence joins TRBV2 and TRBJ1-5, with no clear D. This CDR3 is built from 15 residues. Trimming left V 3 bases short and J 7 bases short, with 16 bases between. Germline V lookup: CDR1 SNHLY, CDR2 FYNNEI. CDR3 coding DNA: TGTGCCAGCAGTGAGACGCAGGAGATTCGCCAGCCCCAGCATTTT. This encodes CASSETQEIRQPQHF.

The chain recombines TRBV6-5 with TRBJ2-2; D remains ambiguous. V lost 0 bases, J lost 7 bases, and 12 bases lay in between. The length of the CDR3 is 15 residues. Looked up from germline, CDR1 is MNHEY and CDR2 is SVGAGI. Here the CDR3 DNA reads TGTGCCAGCAGTTACTCAGATGGGGTTGGCGGGGAGCTGTTTTTT. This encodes CASSYSDGVGGELFF.

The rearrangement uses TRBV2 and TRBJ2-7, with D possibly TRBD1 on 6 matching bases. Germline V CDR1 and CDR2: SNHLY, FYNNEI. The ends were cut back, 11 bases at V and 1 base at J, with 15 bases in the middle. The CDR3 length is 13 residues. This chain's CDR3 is CASLGAPSYEQYF. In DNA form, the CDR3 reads TGTGCCTCCCTGGGGGCTCCTTCCTACGAGCAGTACTTC.

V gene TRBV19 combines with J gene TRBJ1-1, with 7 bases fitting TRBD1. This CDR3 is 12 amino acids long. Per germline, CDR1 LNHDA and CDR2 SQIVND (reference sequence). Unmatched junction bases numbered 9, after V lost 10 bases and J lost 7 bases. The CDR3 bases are TGTGCCACTGCTGGAGGGGGCGTTGAAGCTTTCTTT. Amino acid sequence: CATAGGGVEAFF.

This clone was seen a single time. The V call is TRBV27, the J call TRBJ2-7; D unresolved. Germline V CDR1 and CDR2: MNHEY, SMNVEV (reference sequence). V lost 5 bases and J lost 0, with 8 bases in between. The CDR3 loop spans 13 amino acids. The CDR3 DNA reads TGTGCCAGCAGTCTTCAGAGCTCCTACGAGCAGTACTTC. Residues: CASSLQSSYEQYF.

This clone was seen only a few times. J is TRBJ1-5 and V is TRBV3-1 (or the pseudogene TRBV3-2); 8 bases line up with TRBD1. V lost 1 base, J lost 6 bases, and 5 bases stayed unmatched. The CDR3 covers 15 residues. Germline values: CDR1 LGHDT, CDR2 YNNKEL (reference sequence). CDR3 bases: TGTGCCAGCAGCCAAGGGCCCCAGGGGGCTCAGCCCCAGCATTTT. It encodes CASSQGPQGAQPQHF.